This T cell receptor (beta chain) was identified during a study of CD8+CD57+ T cells in acquired aplastic anemia. CD8+CD57+ cell expansion, shown by flow cytometry, had occurred in the patients selected for sequencing. Blood sampling was performed on the patients, and none of them had received therapy by then. The germline gives CDR1 LGHNA, CDR2 YSLEER. The CDR3 sequence is 15 residues long. Note on this clonotype: A much larger clone is a single base away; this may be a read error.

According to the study, genomic DNA was the template for TCR beta VDJ and CDR3 profiling. Each CDR3 protein is one row after TCRdb ran MiXCR on the reads. The sample lists 260,000 or so distinct CDR3 sequences, around 46% seen once, with 7.8% in the top ten. The receptor was isolated from a human donor with aplastic anemia. What was sequenced was sorted CD4+, CD8+, or CD8+CD57+ T cells (not recorded which) from PBMCs. The chain joins TRBV4-3 to TRBJ1-1; D unclear. This CDR3 is CAGSHRALGNTEAFF. CDR3 coding DNA: TGCGCCGGCAGCCATCGCGCACTGGGTAACACTGAAGCTTTCTTT.